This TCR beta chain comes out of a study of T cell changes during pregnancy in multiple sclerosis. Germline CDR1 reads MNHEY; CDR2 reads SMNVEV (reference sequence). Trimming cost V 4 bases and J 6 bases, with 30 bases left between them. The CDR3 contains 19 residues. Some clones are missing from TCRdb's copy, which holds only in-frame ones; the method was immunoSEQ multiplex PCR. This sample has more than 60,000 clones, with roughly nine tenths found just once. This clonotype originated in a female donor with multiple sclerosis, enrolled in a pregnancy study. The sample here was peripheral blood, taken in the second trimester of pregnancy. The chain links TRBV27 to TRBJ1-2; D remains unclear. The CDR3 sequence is CASSSTDGVGVIRRHGYTF. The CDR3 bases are TGTGCCAGCAGTTCCACCGACGGGGTAGGAGTGATTAGAAGGCATGGCTACACCTTC.